This T cell receptor beta chain came from a study of blood T cell repertoires in COVID-19. Study-level background: Both acute and convalescent COVID-19 samples were obtained from the United States, Italy and Spain. T cells, B-cell-depleted T cells, or PBMCs provided the cDNA or gDNA that served as material.

Study processing details: It was from reference gene primer amplification that nucleated cell counts were estimated. Assay: immunoSEQ multiplex PCR; the TCRdb copy retains only in-frame clones and omits some. V and J calls plus clone size are reproduced from that table; the DNA served to infer D and trimming. Here the sample spans tens of thousands of clones, more than 75% being singletons. The sequence derives from a woman older than 75 with active or convalescent COVID-19. Sample: peripheral blood.

The chain's CDR3 is CASSPPRQLNEKLFF. The CDR3 DNA is TGTGCCAGCTCACCACCGAGACAGCTCAATGAAAAACTGTTTTTT. The V and J genes are TRBV18 and TRBJ1-4; D might be TRBD1 (5 bases). Between the trimmed V and J ends, which lost 0 bases and 5 bases, there was a span of 10 bases. This CDR3 comprises 15 residues. Per germline, CDR1 KGHSH and CDR2 LQKENI.